This passage covers 16 T cell receptor beta chains from one sample sequenced in a study of cytotoxic CD8 clonotypes in ibrutinib-treated CLL. This table comes from immunoSEQ multiplex PCR, and its TCRdb copy is limited to in-frame clones, with some not included. The sample lists roughly 250,000 clones, 70% occurring once. This specimen was PBMCs, taken after 24 months of ibrutinib treatment. The receptors stem from a human donor with chronic lymphocytic leukemia.

This clone was observed a handful of times. This rearrangement joins TRBV29-1 to TRBJ1-1; D gene uncertain. V dropped 4 bases and J dropped 0 bases, with 15 bases sitting between them. Germline V gene sequence: CDR1 SQVTM, CDR2 ANQGSEA. There are 15 residues in the CDR3. The CDR3 protein is CSVVLPSPVNTEAFF. CDR3 DNA: TGCAGCGTTGTTTTGCCTTCCCCCGTGAACACTGAAGCTTTCTTT.

The chain uses TRBV5-1 and TRBJ2-3; no reliable D call. CDR3 length equals 12 residues. V lost 0 bases and J lost 5, with 4 bases in between. Germline V gene sequence: CDR1 SGHRS, CDR2 YFSETQ. CDR3 sequence (DNA): TGCGCCAGCAGCTTGGAAGTAGATACGCAGTATTTT. It translates to CASSLEVDTQYF.

This chain connects TRBV11-2 to TRBJ2-1; D is unclear. The CDR3 is made up of 15 amino acids. With 5 bases removed from V and 8 bases from J, the gap between germline ends came to 19 bases. CDR1 and CDR2 (germline): SGHAT, FQNNGV. This CDR3 is CASSTKSGIRDEQFF. CDR3 in DNA: TGTGCCAGCAGCACTAAGAGTGGGATACGCGATGAGCAGTTCTTC.

The chain combines TRBV6-5 with TRBJ2-2; D remains unclear. V gave up 9 bases and J gave up 7 bases, with 9 bases separating them. This CDR3 region has 11 residues. Germline V gives CDR1 MNHEY, CDR2 SVGAGI. The CDR3 protein is CASSYGGELFF. CDR3 nucleotide sequence: TGTGCCAGTTCGTATGGCGGGGAGCTGTTTTTT.

The chain joins TRBV5-1 to TRBJ2-7; D is uncertain. Germline assignment: CDR1 SGHRS and CDR2 YFSETQ. This CDR3 comprises 11 residues. V was pared by 4 bases and J by 4 bases, with 6 bases between. The CDR3 loop is CASSPGYEQYF. In DNA form, the CDR3 reads TGCGCCAGCAGCCCGGGTTACGAGCAGTACTTC.

The V gene is TRBV27, the J gene TRBJ1-5, with TRBD1 matching over 7 bases. J lost 1 base, V lost 6 bases, and 6 bases had no gene match. CDR1 is MNHEY, CDR2 SMNVEV, per germline (reference sequence). The CDR3 length is 15 residues. DNA for the CDR3: TGTGCCAGCAGCCAGACAGGGCCCAGCAATCAGCCCCAGCATTTT. As protein: CASSQTGPSNQPQHF.

The rearrangement uses TRBV29-1 and TRBJ2-7, with 11 bases lining up with TRBD1. Trimming cost V 3 bases and J 4 bases; bases outside gene matches: 11. This CDR3 region has 16 residues. Germline CDR1 is SQVTM and CDR2 is ANQGSEA. This CDR3 reads CSVEGLVGQGAYEQYF. The CDR3 coding sequence is TGCAGCGTTGAGGGCCTCGTTGGACAGGGGGCTTACGAGCAGTACTTC.

V and J are TRBV5-5 and TRBJ1-1; D call uncertain. The germline V gene has CDR1 SGHKS and CDR2 YYEKEE (reference sequence). This CDR3 is built from 13 residues. V was trimmed by 2 bases and J by 8 bases, leaving 13 bases between them. CDR3 nucleotide sequence: TGTGCCAGCAGCTTCCTCGGGGAGGCCGAAGCTTTCTTT. As protein: CASSFLGEAEAFF.

V is TRBV29-1 and J is TRBJ2-7, with TRBD1 identical over 9 bases. This CDR3 has 15 amino acids. Germline CDR1 SQVTM, CDR2 ANQGSEA. With V trimmed by 2 bases and J by 2 bases, 7 bases remained unmatched. The CDR3 is CSVETRDREAYEQYF. In DNA form, the CDR3 reads TGCAGCGTTGAAACGAGGGACAGGGAGGCCTACGAGCAGTACTTC.

The chain joins TRBV5-1 to TRBJ2-1, with 12 bases identical to TRBD1. Germline trimming cut 3 bases from V and 0 bases from J; bases unmatched to any gene: 16. Germline V gene lookup returns CDR1 SGHRS and CDR2 YFSETQ. This CDR3 contains 21 residues. The CDR3 DNA follows: TGCGCCAGCAGCTCCTCCCATCCAGGGACAGGGGGCTCATTCTCCTACAATGAGCAGTTCTTC. It encodes CASSSSHPGTGGSFSYNEQFF.

The V and J genes are TRBV27 and TRBJ2-1; no firm D call. Per the germline V gene, CDR1 is MNHEY and CDR2 is SMNVEV (reference sequence). The CDR3 consists of 12 residues. V gave up 11 bases and J gave up 3 bases, with 11 bases separating them. CDR3 protein: CASRLNYNEQFF. CDR3 DNA sequence: TGTGCCTCCCGACTGAACTACAATGAGCAGTTCTTC.

In this sample, this clone turned up once. The V and J genes are TRBV6-5 and TRBJ1-3; unclear D gene. The CDR3 is 15 amino acids. Germline lookup yields CDR1 MNHEY and CDR2 SVGAGI. Trimming stripped 8 bases from V and 0 bases from J, with 14 bases between. CDR3 sequence: CASSPGGFSGNTIYF. The CDR3 DNA follows: TGTGCCAGCTCGCCCGGCGGATTCTCTGGAAACACCATATATTTT.

This clone was detected once. The rearrangement joins TRBV19 to TRBJ2-5, with TRBD2 matching over 10 bases. The CDR3 covers 13 residues. With 5 bases clipped from V and 4 bases from J, the junction kept 1 base outside the gene matches. Germline-derived CDR1 and CDR2 are LNHDA and SQIVND (reference sequence). CDR3 DNA sequence: TGTGCCAGTAGTTTAGCGGGAGGAGAGACCCAGTACTTC. This sequence encodes CASSLAGGETQYF.

The chain joins TRBV10-3 to TRBJ1-2; D gene unclear. The CDR3 is 13 amino acids. Germline CDR1 ENHRY, CDR2 SYGVKD. The V end was cut by 2 bases, the J end by 5 bases, with 9 bases between. CDR3 loop: CAISEREAYGYTF. The CDR3 DNA reads as TGTGCCATCAGTGAGAGGGAAGCTTATGGCTACACCTTC.

V is TRBV5-1 and J is TRBJ1-2; 7 bases align to TRBD1. Germline values: CDR1 SGHRS, CDR2 YFSETQ. The CDR3 runs to 15 residues. V was clipped by 4 bases and J by 4 bases; unmatched bases: 10. The CDR3 region has the DNA TGCGCCAGCAGCAAGGGGACAGACCCTTCCTATGGCTACACCTTC. It yields the protein CASSKGTDPSYGYTF.

Written as DNA, the CDR3 is TGTGCCAGTTCTAGCGGGAGGTATATCGGGGAGCTGTTTTTT. Translating it yields CASSSGRYIGELFF. The chain uses TRBV6-5 and TRBJ2-2, with TRBD2 matching over 11 bases. After removal of 9 bases from V and 7 bases from J, the junction contained 7 bases not matched to a gene. Germline assignment: CDR1 MNHEY and CDR2 SVGAGI. This CDR3 comprises 14 residues.